Listed here is a single TCR beta chain. Vbeta (60) and Jbeta (13) primers were used in the PCR. Sequencing used immunoSEQ multiplex PCR; TCRdb keeps in-frame clones, though not all of them. The repertoire holds some 140,000 clones, with almost 80% as singletons. This CDR3 region has 13 residues. Trimming took off 4 bases at V and 5 bases at J, with 11 bases between the two ends. Germline CDR1 reads SQVTM; CDR2 reads ANQGSEA. This specimen comes from a study of cytomegalovirus exposure and HLA in healthy donors. The sequencing sample was made of PBMCs. The clonotype originates from a man aged 18 to 35 in good health and CMV-seronegative. The rearrangement links TRBV29-1 to TRBJ2-2; TRBD2 is a possible D gene (6 bases). The CDR3 coding sequence is TGCAGCGTTGGCAGGGAGGTGACCGGGGAGCTGTTTTTT. Translating it yields CSVGREVTGELFF.